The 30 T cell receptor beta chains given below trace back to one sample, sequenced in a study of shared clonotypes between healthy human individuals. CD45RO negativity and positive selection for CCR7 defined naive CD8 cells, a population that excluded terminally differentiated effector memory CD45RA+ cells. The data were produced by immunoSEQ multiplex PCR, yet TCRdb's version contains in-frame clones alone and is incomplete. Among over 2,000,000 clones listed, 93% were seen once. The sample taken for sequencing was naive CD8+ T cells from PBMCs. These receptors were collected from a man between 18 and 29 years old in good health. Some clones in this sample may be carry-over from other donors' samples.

The CDR3 region has the DNA TGCGCCAGCAGCTCAACGGGAGGCGGCTTGAATGAGCAGTTCTTC. Encoded protein: CASSSTGGGLNEQFF. The chain carries TRBV5-1 and TRBJ2-1, with 7 bases lining up with TRBD2. Looked up from germline, CDR1 is SGHRS and CDR2 is YFSETQ. This CDR3 has 15 amino acids. V shed 3 bases and J 7 bases; nucleotides not matched to a gene: 10.

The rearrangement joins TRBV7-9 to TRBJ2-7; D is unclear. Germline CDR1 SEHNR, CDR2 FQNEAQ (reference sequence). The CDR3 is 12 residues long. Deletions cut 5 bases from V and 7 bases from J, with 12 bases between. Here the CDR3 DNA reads TGTGCCAGCAGCCAAATACAGTGGGAGCAGTACTTC. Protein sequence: CASSQIQWEQYF.

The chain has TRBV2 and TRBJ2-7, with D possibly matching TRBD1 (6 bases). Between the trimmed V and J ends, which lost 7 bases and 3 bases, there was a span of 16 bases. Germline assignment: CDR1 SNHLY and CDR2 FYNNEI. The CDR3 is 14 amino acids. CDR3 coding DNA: TGTGCCAGCACCGCTCGGGACAATCTCTACGAGCAGTACTTC. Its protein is CASTARDNLYEQYF. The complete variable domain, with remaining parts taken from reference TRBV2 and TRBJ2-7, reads EPEVTQTPSHQVTQMGQEVILRCVPISNHLYFYWYRQILGQKVEFLVSFYNNEISEKSEIFDDQFSVERPDGSNFTLKIRSTKLEDSAMYFCASTARDNLYEQYFGPGTRLTVT.

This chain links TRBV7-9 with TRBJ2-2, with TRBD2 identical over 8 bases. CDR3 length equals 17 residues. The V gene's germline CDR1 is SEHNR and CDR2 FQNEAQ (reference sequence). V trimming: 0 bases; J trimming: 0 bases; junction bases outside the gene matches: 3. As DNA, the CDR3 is TGTGCCAGCAGCTTAGCGCCCGGGAGGGCGAACACCGGGGAGCTGTTTTTT. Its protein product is CASSLAPGRANTGELFF. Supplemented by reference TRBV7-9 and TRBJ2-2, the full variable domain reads DTGVSQNPRHKITKRGQNVTFRCDPISEHNRLYWYRQTLGQGPEFLTYFQNEAQLEKSRLLSDRFSAERPKGSFSTLEIQRTEQGDSAMYLCASSLAPGRANTGELFFGEGSRLTVL.

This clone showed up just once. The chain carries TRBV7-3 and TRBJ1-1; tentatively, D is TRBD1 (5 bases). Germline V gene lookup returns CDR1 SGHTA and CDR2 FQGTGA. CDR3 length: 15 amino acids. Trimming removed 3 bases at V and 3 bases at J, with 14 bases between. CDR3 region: CASSLRHVGDTEAFF. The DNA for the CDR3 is TGTGCCAGCAGCTTGCGACACGTGGGGGACACTGAAGCTTTCTTT.

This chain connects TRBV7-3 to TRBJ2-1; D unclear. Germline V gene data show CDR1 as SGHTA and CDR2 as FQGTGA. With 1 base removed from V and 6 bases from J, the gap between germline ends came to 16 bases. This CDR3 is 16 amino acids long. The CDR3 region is CASSLSYGLVGNEQFF. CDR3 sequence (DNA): TGTGCCAGCAGCTTAAGTTACGGGCTGGTCGGCAATGAGCAGTTCTTC.

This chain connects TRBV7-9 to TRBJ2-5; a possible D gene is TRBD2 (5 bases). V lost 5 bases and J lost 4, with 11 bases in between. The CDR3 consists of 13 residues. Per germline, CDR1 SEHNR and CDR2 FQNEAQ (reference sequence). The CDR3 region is CASSPSRGETQYF. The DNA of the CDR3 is TGTGCCAGCAGCCCTTCACGGGGAGAGACCCAGTACTTC.

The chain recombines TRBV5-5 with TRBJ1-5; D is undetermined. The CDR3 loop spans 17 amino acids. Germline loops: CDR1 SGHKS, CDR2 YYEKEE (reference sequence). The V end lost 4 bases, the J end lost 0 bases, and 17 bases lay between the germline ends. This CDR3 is CASSPGARIYSNQPQHF. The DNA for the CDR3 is TGTGCCAGCAGCCCAGGAGCACGGATCTATAGCAATCAGCCCCAGCATTTT.

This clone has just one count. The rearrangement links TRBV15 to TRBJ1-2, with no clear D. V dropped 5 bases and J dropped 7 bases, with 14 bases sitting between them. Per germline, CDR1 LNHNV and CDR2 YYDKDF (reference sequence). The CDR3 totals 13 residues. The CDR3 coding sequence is TGTGCCACCAGCCCCCGGCAACGGATTGGCTACACCTTC. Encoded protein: CATSPRQRIGYTF.

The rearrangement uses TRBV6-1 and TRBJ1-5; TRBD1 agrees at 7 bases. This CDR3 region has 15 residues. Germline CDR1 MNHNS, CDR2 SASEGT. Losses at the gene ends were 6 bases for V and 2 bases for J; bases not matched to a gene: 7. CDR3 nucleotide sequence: TGTGCCAGCAGCGAGACAGGGCGAGGCAATCAGCCCCAGCATTTT. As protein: CASSETGRGNQPQHF.

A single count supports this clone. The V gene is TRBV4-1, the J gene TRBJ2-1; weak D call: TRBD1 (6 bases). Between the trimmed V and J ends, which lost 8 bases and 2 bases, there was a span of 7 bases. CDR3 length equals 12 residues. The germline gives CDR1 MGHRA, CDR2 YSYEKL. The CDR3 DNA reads TGCGCCAGCGGGGGCACCTACAATGAGCAGTTCTTC. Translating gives CASGGTYNEQFF.

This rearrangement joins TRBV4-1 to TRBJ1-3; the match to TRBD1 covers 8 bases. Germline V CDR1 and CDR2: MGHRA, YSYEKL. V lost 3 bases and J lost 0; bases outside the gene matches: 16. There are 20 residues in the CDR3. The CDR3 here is CASSQGRQGYTIHSGNTIYF. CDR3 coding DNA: TGCGCCAGCAGCCAGGGTAGACAGGGGTACACGATTCACTCTGGAAACACCATATATTTT.

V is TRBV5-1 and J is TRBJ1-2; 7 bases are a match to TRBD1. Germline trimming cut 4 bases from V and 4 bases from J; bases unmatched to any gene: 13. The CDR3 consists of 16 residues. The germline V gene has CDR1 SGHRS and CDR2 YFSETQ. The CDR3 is CASSTGEAGGGYGYTF. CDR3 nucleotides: TGCGCCAGCAGCACTGGTGAGGCAGGGGGAGGCTATGGCTACACCTTC.

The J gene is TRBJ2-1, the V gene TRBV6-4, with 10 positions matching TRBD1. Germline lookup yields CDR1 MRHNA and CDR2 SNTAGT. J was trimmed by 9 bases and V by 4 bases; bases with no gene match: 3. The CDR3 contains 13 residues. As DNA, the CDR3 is TGTGCCAGCAGTGGGGACAGGGGTGGTGAGCAGTTCTTC. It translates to CASSGDRGGEQFF.

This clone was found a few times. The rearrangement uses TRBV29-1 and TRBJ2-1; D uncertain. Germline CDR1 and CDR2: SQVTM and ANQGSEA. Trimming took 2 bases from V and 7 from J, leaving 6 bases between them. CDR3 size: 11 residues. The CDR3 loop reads CSVEMGNEQFF. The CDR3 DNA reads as TGCAGCGTTGAAATGGGGAATGAGCAGTTCTTC.

The CDR3 coding sequence is TGTGCCAGCAGCTTATCAGGCCCGAACACTGAAGCTTTCTTT. It yields the protein CASSLSGPNTEAFF. The rearrangement uses TRBV7-9 and TRBJ1-1; no reliable D call. Per germline, CDR1 SEHNR and CDR2 FQNEAQ (reference sequence). The CDR3 length is 14 residues. V lost 2 bases, J lost 1 base, and 8 bases lay in between. Supplemented by reference TRBV7-9 and TRBJ1-1, the full variable domain reads DTGVSQNPRHKITKRGQNVTFRCDPISEHNRLYWYRQTLGQGPEFLTYFQNEAQLEKSRLLSDRFSAERPKGSFSTLEIQRTEQGDSAMYLCASSLSGPNTEAFFGQGTRLTVV.

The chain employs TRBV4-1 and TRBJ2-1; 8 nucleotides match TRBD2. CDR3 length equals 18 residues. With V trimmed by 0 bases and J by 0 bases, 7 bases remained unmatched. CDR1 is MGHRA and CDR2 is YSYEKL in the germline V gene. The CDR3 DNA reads TGCGCCAGCAGCCAAGAATTGATAGCGGGGTCCTCCTACAATGAGCAGTTCTTC. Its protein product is CASSQELIAGSSYNEQFF.

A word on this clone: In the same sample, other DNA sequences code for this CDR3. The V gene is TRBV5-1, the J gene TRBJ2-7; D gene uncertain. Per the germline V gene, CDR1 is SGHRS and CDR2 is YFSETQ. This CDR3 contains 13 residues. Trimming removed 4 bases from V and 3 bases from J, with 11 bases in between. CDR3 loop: CASSPDGFYEQYF. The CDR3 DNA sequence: TGCGCCAGCAGCCCTGACGGGTTCTACGAGCAGTACTTC.

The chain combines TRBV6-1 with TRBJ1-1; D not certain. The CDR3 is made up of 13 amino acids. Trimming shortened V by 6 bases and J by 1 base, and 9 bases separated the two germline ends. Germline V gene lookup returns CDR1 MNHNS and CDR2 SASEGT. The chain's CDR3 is CASSPRENTEAFF. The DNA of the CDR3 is TGTGCCAGCAGCCCAAGGGAGAACACTGAAGCTTTCTTT.

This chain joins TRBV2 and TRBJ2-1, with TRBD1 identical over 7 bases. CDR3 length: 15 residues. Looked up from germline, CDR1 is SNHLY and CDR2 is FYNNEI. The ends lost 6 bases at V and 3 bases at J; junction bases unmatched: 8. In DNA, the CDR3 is TGTGCCAGCAGCCCAGGACAGGTTGGCTACAATGAGCAGTTCTTC. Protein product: CASSPGQVGYNEQFF.

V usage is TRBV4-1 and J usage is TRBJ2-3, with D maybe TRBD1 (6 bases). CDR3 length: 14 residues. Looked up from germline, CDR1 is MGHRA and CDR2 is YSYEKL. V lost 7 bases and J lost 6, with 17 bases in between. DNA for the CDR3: TGCGCCAGCAAATGGGACACAGGGTTCGATACGCAGTATTTT. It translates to CASKWDTGFDTQYF.

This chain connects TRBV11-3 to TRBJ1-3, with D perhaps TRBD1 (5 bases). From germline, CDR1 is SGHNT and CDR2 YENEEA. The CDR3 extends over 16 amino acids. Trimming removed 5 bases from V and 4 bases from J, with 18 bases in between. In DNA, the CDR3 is TGTGCCAGCAGCGAACCGGGACCCCGTTTCGGAAACACCATATATTTT. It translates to CASSEPGPRFGNTIYF.

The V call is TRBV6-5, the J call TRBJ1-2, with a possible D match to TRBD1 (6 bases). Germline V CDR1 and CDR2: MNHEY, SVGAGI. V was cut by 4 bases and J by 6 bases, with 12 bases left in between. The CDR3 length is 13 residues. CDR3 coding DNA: TGTGCCAGCAGTTCCGACAGGCTTCATGGCTACACCTTC. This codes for CASSSDRLHGYTF.

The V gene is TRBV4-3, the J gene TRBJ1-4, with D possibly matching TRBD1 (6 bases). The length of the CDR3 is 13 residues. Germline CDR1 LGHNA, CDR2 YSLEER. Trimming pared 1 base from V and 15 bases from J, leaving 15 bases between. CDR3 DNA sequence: TGCGCCAGCAGCCAAGGGGAGGGGGGGGTTTTGTTTTTT. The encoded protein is CASSQGEGGVLFF.

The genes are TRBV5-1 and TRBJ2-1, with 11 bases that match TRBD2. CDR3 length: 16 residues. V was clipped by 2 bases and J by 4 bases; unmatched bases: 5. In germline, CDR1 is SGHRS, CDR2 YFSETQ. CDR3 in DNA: TGCGCCAGCAGCTTCTGGGCTAGCGGGAGGTACAATGAGCAGTTCTTC. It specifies CASSFWASGRYNEQFF.

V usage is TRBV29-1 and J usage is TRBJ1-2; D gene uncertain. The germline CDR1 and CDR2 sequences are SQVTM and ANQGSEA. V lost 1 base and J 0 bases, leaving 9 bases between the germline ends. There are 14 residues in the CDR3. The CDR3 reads CSVEALRTNYGYTF. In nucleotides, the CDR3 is TGCAGCGTTGAAGCTCTTAGAACTAACTATGGCTACACCTTC.

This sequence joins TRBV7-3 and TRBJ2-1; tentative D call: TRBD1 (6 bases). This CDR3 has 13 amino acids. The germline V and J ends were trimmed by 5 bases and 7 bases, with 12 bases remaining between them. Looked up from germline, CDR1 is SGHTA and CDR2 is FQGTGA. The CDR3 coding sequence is TGTGCCAGCAGCCTACGAGGGGGAAATGAGCAGTTCTTC. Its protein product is CASSLRGGNEQFF.

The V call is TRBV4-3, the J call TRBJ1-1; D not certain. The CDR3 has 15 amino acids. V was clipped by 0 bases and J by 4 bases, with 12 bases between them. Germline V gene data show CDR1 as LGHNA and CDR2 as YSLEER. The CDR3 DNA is TGCGCCAGCAGCCAAGATCGCGTATTTGGCACTGAAGCTTTCTTT. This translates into CASSQDRVFGTEAFF.

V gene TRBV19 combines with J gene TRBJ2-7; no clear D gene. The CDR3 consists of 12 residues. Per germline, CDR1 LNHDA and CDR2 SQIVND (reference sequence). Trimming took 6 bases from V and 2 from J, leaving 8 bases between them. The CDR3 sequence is CASSLNAYEQYF. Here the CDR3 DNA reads TGTGCCAGTAGCTTAAACGCCTACGAGCAGTACTTC. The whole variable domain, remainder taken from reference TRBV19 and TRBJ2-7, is DGGITQSPKYLFRKEGQNVTLSCEQNLNHDAMYWYRQDPGQGLRLIYYSQIVNDFQKGDIAEGYSVSREKKESFPLTVTSAQKNPTAFYLCASSLNAYEQYFGPGTRLTVT.

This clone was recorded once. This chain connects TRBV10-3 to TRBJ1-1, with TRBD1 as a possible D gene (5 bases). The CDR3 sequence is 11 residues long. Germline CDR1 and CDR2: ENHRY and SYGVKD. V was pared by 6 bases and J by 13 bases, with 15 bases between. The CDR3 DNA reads TGTGCCATCAGCCCGTCGGACACGCTTTTCTTT. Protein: CAISPSDTLFF.